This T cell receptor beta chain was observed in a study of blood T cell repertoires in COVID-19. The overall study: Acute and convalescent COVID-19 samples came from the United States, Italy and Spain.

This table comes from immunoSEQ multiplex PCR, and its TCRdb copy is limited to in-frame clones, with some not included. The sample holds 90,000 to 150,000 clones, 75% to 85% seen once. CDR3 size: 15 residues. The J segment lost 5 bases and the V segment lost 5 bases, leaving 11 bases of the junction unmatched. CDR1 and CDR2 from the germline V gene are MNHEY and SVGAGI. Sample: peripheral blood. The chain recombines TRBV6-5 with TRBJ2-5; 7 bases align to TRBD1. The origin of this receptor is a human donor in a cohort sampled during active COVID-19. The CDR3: CASSPTKGARETQYF. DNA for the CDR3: TGTGCCAGCAGTCCCACGAAGGGGGCGAGGGAGACCCAGTACTTC.